Here is one TCR beta chain with its context. Its antigen is not known. This CDR3 comprises 14 residues. The ends were cut back, 4 bases at V and 4 bases at J, with 13 bases in the middle. CDR1 is SGHTA, CDR2 FQGNSA, per germline. The sample comes from a study of cytomegalovirus exposure and HLA in healthy donors. Overall study results and limits: Presence/absence analyses supposed approximately even sequencing depth among donors. A later analysis linked a missense DCLRE1C variant to TCR beta V- and J-gene trimming.

The PCR used 60 Vbeta and 13 Jbeta primers. Sequencing used immunoSEQ multiplex PCR; TCRdb keeps in-frame clones, though not all of them. The sample has under 200,000 clones, around 76% seen once. The TCR originated in a girl between 5 and 17 years old in good health and CMV-seropositive. J is TRBJ1-2 and V is TRBV7-2, with a weak D call TRBD1 (5 bases). Source material: PBMCs. CDR3 DNA: TGTGCCAGCAGCTACTCGGGGGGGACCTATGGCTACACCTTC. It translates to CASSYSGGTYGYTF.